This entry lists 30 T cell receptor beta chains sequenced from one sample in a study of regulatory T cells in long-lasting Graves disease. To make TCR beta libraries, researchers used iRepertoire HTBI primers and Arm-PCR of CDR3 regions. MiXCR, run by TCRdb on the multiplex PCR reads, gives a single entry per CDR3 protein. The table includes 560,000 or so distinct CDR3 sequences, 15% to 20% detected once. Time point described: newly diagnosed GD, antithyroid drugs for less than 3 months. The TCR library was made from RNA that had been extracted from PBMCs in TRIzol. A further study also used this sample, focusing on T cells in Graves' hyperthyroidism and ophthalmopathy.

Source: peripheral blood mononuclear cells (PBMCs), taken at new diagnosis, from a patient treated with antithyroid drugs. These receptors all come from a man between 18 and 35 years old with Graves disease.

V gene TRBV28 combines with J gene TRBJ2-7, with D perhaps TRBD1 (5 bases). The CDR3 has 15 residues. Between the trimmed V and J ends, which lost 7 bases and 2 bases, there was a span of 18 bases. The V gene's germline CDR1 is MDHEN and CDR2 SYDVKM. CDR3 sequence reads: CASIDATASTYEQYF. Here the CDR3 DNA reads TGTGCCAGCATTGACGCGACAGCCTCTACCTACGAGCAGTACTTC.

CDR3: CASGRGGNYGYTF. CDR3 nucleotides: TGTGCCAGCGGGAGGGGGGGCAACTATGGCTACACCTTC. The chain couples TRBV6-1 to TRBJ1-2; tentative D call: TRBD1 (6 bases). The V gene's germline CDR1 is MNHNS and CDR2 SASEGT. Trimming stripped 8 bases from V and 2 bases from J, with 12 bases between. This CDR3 is built from 13 residues.

This clonotype was detected a few times. This chain uses TRBV30 with TRBJ2-7; 10 bases agree with TRBD2. Germline-derived CDR1 and CDR2 are GTSNPN and SVGIG (reference sequence). The CDR3 length is 15 residues. CDR3 nucleotides: TGTGCGGGCGGGCTAGCGGGAGTTGCCGGCTACGAGCAGTACTTC. Protein: CAGGLAGVAGYEQYF.

The CDR3 nucleotides are TGTGCCAGCATCAAGACTAGCGAGCCCGGGACTAGCGGGAGGATAGATACGCAGTATTTT. It yields the protein CASIKTSEPGTSGRIDTQYF. The chain joins TRBV2 to TRBJ2-3; 15 nucleotides line up with TRBD2. J lost 5 bases, V lost 7 bases, and 19 bases had no gene match. CDR3 length: 20 residues. Germline CDR1 and CDR2: SNHLY and FYNNEI.

This clonotype occurred many times. The gene calls are TRBV11-2 and TRBJ2-3; D tentatively reads TRBD1 or TRBD2 (6 bases each). V was pared by 3 bases and J by 3 bases, with 19 bases between. The CDR3 extends over 17 amino acids. CDR1 and CDR2 (germline): SGHAT, FQNNGV. The CDR3 is CASSFPEGGTLTDTQYF. The CDR3 DNA reads as TGTGCCAGCAGCTTCCCAGAGGGGGGAACCTTAACAGATACGCAGTATTTT.

The chain has TRBV27 and TRBJ2-7; tentative D call: TRBD2 (6 bases). V dropped 2 bases and J dropped 3 bases, with 14 bases sitting between them. Germline assignment: CDR1 MNHEY and CDR2 SMNVEV (reference sequence). The CDR3 consists of 15 residues. The CDR3 spells CASSLGDSVVYEQYF. CDR3 DNA sequence: TGTGCCAGCAGTTTAGGGGACTCAGTCGTCTACGAGCAGTACTTC.

V is TRBV11-2 and J is TRBJ2-1, with 10 bases that match TRBD2. The V and J ends lost 6 bases and 4 bases, in that order; junction bases with no gene match: 9. There are 16 residues in the CDR3. CDR1 and CDR2 from the germline V gene are SGHAT and FQNNGV. CDR3 residues: CASRRIAGGPYNEQFF. The CDR3 region has the DNA TGTGCCAGCAGAAGAATAGCGGGGGGTCCATACAATGAGCAGTTCTTC.

This clonotype appeared many times. The chain combines TRBV6-2 or TRBV6-3 with TRBJ2-1; D gene ambiguous. Germline V CDR1 and CDR2: MNHEY, SVGEGT. This CDR3 comprises 14 residues. Deletions cut 4 bases from V and 5 bases from J, with 12 bases between. The CDR3 protein is CASSFVGTDNEQFF. In DNA form, the CDR3 reads TGTGCCAGCAGTTTTGTGGGTACAGACAATGAGCAGTTCTTC.

There are many counts of this clonotype. This chain uses TRBV30 with TRBJ2-7; 9 bases are a match to TRBD1. Germline loops: CDR1 GTSNPN, CDR2 SVGIG (reference sequence). Losses at the gene ends were 6 bases for V and 2 bases for J; bases not matched to a gene: 5. This CDR3 has 13 amino acids. The CDR3 reads CACSTGGAYEQYF. The CDR3 bases are TGTGCCTGTTCGACAGGGGGGGCCTACGAGCAGTACTTC.

The V gene is TRBV7-9, the J gene TRBJ2-6; D is ambiguous. The V gene lost 5 bases and the J gene lost 0 bases, with 8 bases spanning the gap. The germline CDR1 and CDR2 sequences are SEHNR and FQNEAQ (reference sequence). CDR3 length: 15 amino acids. CDR3 sequence: CASSPPFSGANVLTF. The CDR3 DNA follows: TGTGCCAGCAGCCCTCCATTCTCTGGGGCCAACGTCCTGACTTTC. The full variable domain, its missing parts supplied by reference TRBV7-9 and TRBJ2-6, is DTGVSQNPRHKITKRGQNVTFRCDPISEHNRLYWYRQTLGQGPEFLTYFQNEAQLEKSRLLSDRFSAERPKGSFSTLEIQRTEQGDSAMYLCASSPPFSGANVLTFGAGSRLTVL.

The table lists this clonotype with many counts. J is TRBJ2-7 and V is TRBV7-9; TRBD1 aligns across 11 bases. J was trimmed by 7 bases and V by 5 bases; bases with no gene match: 13. In germline, CDR1 is SEHNR, CDR2 FQNEAQ (reference sequence). CDR3 length equals 16 residues. CDR3 protein: CASSPIGQGAIGEQYF. The CDR3 DNA reads as TGTGCCAGCAGCCCGATTGGACAGGGGGCGATTGGGGAGCAGTACTTC.

This clonotype was detected ten times or more. This rearrangement joins TRBV12-3 or TRBV12-4 to TRBJ2-7; D is possibly TRBD1 or TRBD2 (6 bases each). V gave up 9 bases and J gave up 0 bases, with 15 bases separating them. The CDR3 sequence is 14 residues long. The DNA for the CDR3 is TGTGCCAGTACATACAGGGAGGTCTCCTACGAGCAGTACTTC. It yields the protein CASTYREVSYEQYF.

The sample holds a few counts of this clonotype. This chain joins TRBV20-1 and TRBJ1-5; D gene ambiguous. Trimming shortened V by 6 bases and J by 7 bases, and 10 bases separated the two germline ends. This CDR3 has 11 amino acids. Per the germline V gene, CDR1 is DFQATT and CDR2 is SNEGSKA (reference sequence). Here the CDR3 reads CSARVGQPQHF. Here the CDR3 DNA reads TGCAGTGCCCGGGTGGGGCAGCCCCAGCATTTT.

In this sample, this clonotype turned up a few times. The rearrangement uses TRBV7-3 and TRBJ2-1; 10 bases are a match to TRBD2. With V trimmed by 5 bases and J by 1 base, 5 bases remained unmatched. The CDR3 spans 16 residues. Germline V gene sequence: CDR1 SGHTA, CDR2 FQGTGA. The CDR3 DNA reads TGTGCCAGCAGCGCTACTAGCGGGGAGTCCTACAATGAGCAGTTCTTC. Amino acid sequence: CASSATSGESYNEQFF.

There are a few counts of this clonotype. The gene calls are TRBV9 and TRBJ2-3; possible D gene TRBD2, 5 bases. The V and J ends lost 3 bases and 3 bases respectively, with 14 bases between them. CDR1 and CDR2 (germline): SGDLS, YYNGEE. The CDR3 runs 15 residues. The CDR3 here is CASSGNRGLTDTQYF. CDR3 in DNA: TGTGCCAGCAGCGGCAATCGGGGATTAACAGATACGCAGTATTTT.

This clonotype was seen at least ten times. The chain employs TRBV6-2 or TRBV6-3 and TRBJ2-1, with 9 bases identical to TRBD2. With 0 bases clipped from V and 6 bases from J, the junction kept 3 bases outside the gene matches. The CDR3 sequence is 15 residues long. The germline V gene encodes CDR1 MNHEY and CDR2 SVGEGT. The CDR3 nucleotides are TGTGCCAGCAGTTACTCGAAGCGGGAGGTCAATGAGCAGTTCTTC. It encodes CASSYSKREVNEQFF.

Only a few counts were recorded for this clonotype. The CDR3 DNA is TGCGCCAGCAGCTTGGACGGAGGGTGGAATAATTCACCCCTCCACTTT. Protein: CASSLDGGWNNSPLHF. This chain connects TRBV5-1 to TRBJ1-6; D unclear. The CDR3 totals 16 residues. The V gene lost 0 bases and the J gene lost 5 bases, with 12 bases spanning the gap. In germline, CDR1 is SGHRS, CDR2 YFSETQ.

The chain uses TRBV28 and TRBJ2-7; the D gene is possibly TRBD1 (6 bases). Germline V CDR1 and CDR2: MDHEN, SYDVKM. The V and J ends lost 6 bases and 3 bases respectively, with 15 bases between them. The CDR3 consists of 14 residues. The CDR3 is CASSPTGIIYEQYF. Written as DNA, the CDR3 is TGTGCCAGCAGCCCCACAGGGATCATCTACGAGCAGTACTTC.

This clonotype was seen a few times. The chain joins TRBV6-2 or TRBV6-3 to TRBJ2-1; weak D call: TRBD2 (6 bases). Trimming pared 7 bases from V and 4 bases from J, leaving 17 bases between. This CDR3 is 15 amino acids long. Germline V gives CDR1 MNHEY, CDR2 SVGEGT. The DNA for the CDR3 is TGTGCCAGCACCGGGGGTAGCGGCCCTTACAATGAGCAGTTCTTC. As protein: CASTGGSGPYNEQFF.

The chain uses TRBV5-1 and TRBJ2-7, with TRBD2 identical over 7 bases. Per the germline V gene, CDR1 is SGHRS and CDR2 is YFSETQ. The CDR3 contains 13 residues. V trimming: 5 bases; J trimming: 2 bases; junction bases outside the gene matches: 4. CDR3 DNA: TGCGCCAGCAGAATTGGGGGGGCCTACGAGCAGTACTTC. Translated, it gives CASRIGGAYEQYF. Complete variable domain (other parts from reference TRBV5-1 and TRBJ2-7): KAGVTQTPRYLIKTRGQQVTLSCSPISGHRSVSWYQQTPGQGLQFLFEYFSETQRNKGNFPGRFSGRQFSNSRSEMNVSTLELGDSALYLCASRIGGAYEQYFGPGTRLTVT.

The chain links TRBV30 to TRBJ1-2; 9 nucleotides agree with TRBD1. The V segment lost 3 bases and the J segment 2 bases; nucleotides outside the gene matches: 1. There are 13 residues in the CDR3. Germline lookup yields CDR1 GTSNPN and CDR2 SVGIG (reference sequence). In DNA form, the CDR3 reads TGTGCCTGGAGGGGACAGGGCAACTATGGCTACACCTTC. Translation: CAWRGQGNYGYTF.

This clonotype occurred a few times. The gene calls are TRBV6-5 and TRBJ2-2, with D perhaps TRBD1 (6 bases). The germline gives CDR1 MNHEY, CDR2 SVGAGI. CDR3 length: 15 amino acids. The V and J ends lost 2 bases and 2 bases respectively, with 9 bases between them. DNA of the CDR3: TGTGCCAGCAGTTACCGACAGGACAACACCGGGGAGCTGTTTTTT. This gives the protein CASSYRQDNTGELFF.

In this sample, this clonotype turned up many times. V usage is TRBV27 and J usage is TRBJ2-5; D is uncertain. Per the germline V gene, CDR1 is MNHEY and CDR2 is SMNVEV (reference sequence). The CDR3 has 15 residues. V lost 6 bases and J 2 bases, leaving 16 bases between the germline ends. Here the CDR3 reads CASSVSGRIQETQYF. The CDR3 DNA reads as TGTGCCAGCAGCGTAAGTGGGCGGATTCAAGAGACCCAGTACTTC.

This clonotype was seen at least ten times. The chain carries TRBV7-2 and TRBJ2-2; D ambiguous. Trimming removed 3 bases from V and 0 bases from J, with 11 bases in between. The CDR3 is made up of 16 amino acids. Looked up from germline, CDR1 is SGHTA and CDR2 is FQGNSA. CDR3 nucleotide sequence: TGTGCCAGCAGCTTCAACACTACCGCGAACACCGGGGAGCTGTTTTTT. This gives the protein CASSFNTTANTGELFF.

This clonotype has at least ten counts. This chain links TRBV5-1 with TRBJ1-1, with a weak D call TRBD1 (5 bases). Trimming shortened V by 10 bases and J by 1 base, and 23 bases separated the two germline ends. The V gene's germline CDR1 is SGHRS and CDR2 YFSETQ. The CDR3 totals 16 residues. CDR3 residues: CAVLVPGAEGNTEAFF. CDR3 DNA: TGCGCCGTCTTAGTGCCCGGGGCGGAGGGGAACACTGAAGCTTTCTTT.

This clonotype was observed at least ten times. V usage is TRBV6-1 and J usage is TRBJ2-1; 9 positions match TRBD1. The germline V gene has CDR1 MNHNS and CDR2 SASEGT. CDR3 length equals 15 residues. J was trimmed by 6 bases and V by 6 bases; bases with no gene match: 9. CDR3 region: CASSVYRGRGNEQFF. CDR3 DNA sequence: TGTGCCAGCAGCGTCTACAGGGGGCGCGGCAATGAGCAGTTCTTC.

This clonotype was observed at least ten times. The chain links TRBV15 to TRBJ1-1, with D hard to call. The V gene's germline CDR1 is LNHNV and CDR2 YYDKDF (reference sequence). Between the trimmed V and J ends, which lost 0 bases and 5 bases, there was a span of 7 bases. There are 13 residues in the CDR3. The CDR3 protein is CATSRDLRTEAFF. CDR3 sequence (DNA): TGTGCCACCAGCAGAGATCTGCGAACTGAAGCTTTCTTT.

The chain has TRBV20-1 and TRBJ1-1; D ambiguous. CDR3 length equals 11 residues. Germline V gives CDR1 DFQATT, CDR2 SNEGSKA (reference sequence). The V gene lost 4 bases and the J gene lost 4 bases, with 7 bases spanning the gap. This CDR3 reads CSAITVTEAFF. CDR3 in DNA: TGCAGTGCTATTACAGTCACTGAAGCTTTCTTT.

This clonotype was counted between two and nine times. The V call is TRBV7-3, the J call TRBJ1-6, with 7 nucleotides matching TRBD1. Germline V gives CDR1 SGHTA, CDR2 FQGTGA. V dropped 1 base and J dropped 5; count of bases not matched to a gene: 5. The CDR3 has 16 amino acids. This CDR3 is CASSLRTGNNNSPLHF. The CDR3 DNA follows: TGTGCCAGCAGCTTAAGGACAGGAAATAATAATTCACCCCTCCACTTT.

The chain joins TRBV25-1 to TRBJ2-3; D not resolved. The CDR3 loop spans 14 amino acids. V was cut by 8 bases and J by 2 bases, with 14 bases left in between. CDR1 and CDR2 (germline): MGHDK, SYGVNS. The CDR3 is CASAQWATTDTQYF. The CDR3 coding sequence is TGTGCCAGCGCCCAGTGGGCGACCACAGATACGCAGTATTTT.